These T cell receptor beta chains were read from a single sample in a study of technical replicates of blood from several donors. Method: immunoSEQ multiplex PCR; TCRdb's copy keeps in-frame clones and lacks some. The table lists about 81,000 clones, about 96% of them singletons. Input material: T cells isolated from PBMCs. The receptors derive from a human donor in good health. Both conserved end residues are part of each CDR3. The D gene is left open where the match is weak. For some rows the clone size is stated as once, few or many, or as a class when expanded; others skip it.

d_gene: .; abundance: .; v_gene: TRBV11-2; j_gene: TRBJ1-2; CDR3aa: CASSLDGFSLANYGYTF; CDR3nt: TGTGCCAGCAGCTTAGATGGTTTCTCGTTAGCTAACTATGGCTACACCTTC
d_gene: .; abundance: .; v_gene: TRBV18; j_gene: TRBJ1-1; CDR3aa: CASSPSGSPAFF; CDR3nt: TGTGCCAGCTCACCATCGGGATCCCCCGCTTTCTTT
d_gene: .; abundance: .; v_gene: TRBV5-1; j_gene: TRBJ2-2; CDR3aa: CASMEAGELFF; CDR3nt: TGCGCCAGCATGGAGGCCGGGGAGCTGTTTTTT
d_gene: TRBD1; abundance: .; v_gene: TRBV29-1; j_gene: TRBJ2-1; CDR3aa: CSAILPWTGPRNEQFF; CDR3nt: TGCAGCGCCATACTCCCTTGGACAGGGCCGAGAAATGAGCAGTTCTTC
d_gene: TRBD1; abundance: .; v_gene: TRBV5-6; j_gene: TRBJ2-3; CDR3aa: CASSGQVDTDTQYF; CDR3nt: TGTGCCAGCAGCGGACAGGTAGACACAGATACGCAGTATTTT
d_gene: TRBD2; abundance: .; v_gene: TRBV14; j_gene: TRBJ2-7; CDR3aa: CASSQGVAGVYEQYF; CDR3nt: TGTGCCAGCAGCCAAGGTGTAGCGGGAGTATACGAGCAGTACTTC
d_gene: TRBD2; abundance: .; v_gene: TRBV13; j_gene: TRBJ2-7; CDR3aa: CASSYGLAGETYEQYF; CDR3nt: TGTGCCAGCAGCTACGGACTAGCGGGGGAGACCTACGAGCAGTACTTC
d_gene: TRBD2; abundance: .; v_gene: TRBV5-1; j_gene: TRBJ2-3; CDR3aa: CASSLSAGNTDTQYF; CDR3nt: TGCGCCAGCAGCTTGTCAGCGGGGAACACAGATACGCAGTATTTT
d_gene: .; abundance: .; v_gene: TRBV7-9; j_gene: TRBJ1-5; CDR3aa: CATRQANNQPQHF; CDR3nt: TGTGCCACCAGACAGGCGAACAATCAGCCCCAGCATTTT
d_gene: .; abundance: .; v_gene: TRBV14; j_gene: TRBJ2-3; CDR3aa: CASSLPDSPLRTDTQYF; CDR3nt: TGTGCCAGCAGCCTTCCGGACAGTCCCCTCCGCACAGATACGCAGTATTTT
d_gene: .; abundance: .; v_gene: TRBV2; j_gene: TRBJ2-7; CDR3aa: CASTDFRLGEQYF; CDR3nt: TGTGCCAGCACCGACTTTAGATTGGGCGAGCAGTACTTC
d_gene: TRBD1; abundance: .; v_gene: TRBV30; j_gene: TRBJ1-3; CDR3aa: CASTGGDSGNTIYF; CDR3nt: TGTGCCTCAACAGGGGGTGACTCTGGAAACACCATATATTTT
d_gene: .; abundance: .; v_gene: TRBV2; j_gene: TRBJ1-1; CDR3aa: CASSDPLVGEATEAFF; CDR3nt: TGTGCCAGCAGTGACCCGCTGGTGGGGGAGGCTACTGAAGCTTTCTTT
d_gene: TRBD1; abundance: few; v_gene: TRBV30; j_gene: TRBJ2-7; CDR3aa: CAWSTLDRAYEQYF; CDR3nt: TGTGCCTGGAGTACCCTGGACAGGGCCTACGAGCAGTACTTC
d_gene: .; abundance: .; v_gene: TRBV6-6; j_gene: TRBJ2-7; CDR3aa: CASSYSSPRIYEQYF; CDR3nt: TGTGCCAGCAGTTACTCGTCTCCCAGGATCTACGAGCAGTACTTC
d_gene: TRBD1; abundance: .; v_gene: TRBV5-6; j_gene: TRBJ2-3; CDR3aa: CASSFQTGPSTDTQYF; CDR3nt: TGTGCCAGCAGCTTTCAGACAGGGCCAAGCACAGATACGCAGTATTTT
d_gene: .; abundance: .; v_gene: TRBV4-1; j_gene: TRBJ2-1; CDR3aa: CASSQETQISLNNREQFF; CDR3nt: TGCGCCAGCAGCCAAGAAACCCAGATCTCTCTGAACAACCGTGAGCAGTTCTTC
d_gene: .; abundance: .; v_gene: TRBV4-1; j_gene: TRBJ1-1; CDR3aa: CASSSREGGTEAFF; CDR3nt: TGCGCCAGCAGCTCAAGAGAAGGGGGCACTGAAGCTTTCTTT
d_gene: TRBD1; abundance: .; v_gene: TRBV29-1; j_gene: TRBJ1-2; CDR3aa: CSVDWVGGQGVIGYTF; CDR3nt: TGCAGCGTTGATTGGGTGGGGGGACAGGGGGTAATTGGCTACACCTTC
d_gene: TRBD2; abundance: .; v_gene: TRBV18; j_gene: TRBJ2-3; CDR3aa: CASSPSSGSTDTQYF; CDR3nt: TGTGCCAGCTCACCATCTAGCGGAAGCACAGATACGCAGTATTTT
d_gene: TRBD1; abundance: .; v_gene: TRBV7-9; j_gene: TRBJ1-5; CDR3aa: CASSPGGGTGGWNQPQHF; CDR3nt: TGTGCCAGCAGCCCCGGGGGGGGGACAGGGGGCTGGAATCAGCCCCAGCATTTT